The next 25 T cell receptor beta chains were all read from a single sample in a study of T cell repertoires in cytomegalovirus infection. From the reads, TCRdb called clonotypes with MiXCR, one entry per CDR3 protein. Here the sample spans 630,000 or so distinct CDR3 sequences, around 24% being singletons. Sequencing input: CD8+ T cells from PBMCs. These receptors were obtained from a human donor in good health (CMV status not recorded). Some clones in this sample may be carry-over from other donors' samples.

On this clonotype: At one boundary the junction diverges from the germline segment, which might be a read error. V and J are TRBV10-3 and TRBJ2-5; D unclear. Germline CDR1 is ENHRY and CDR2 is SYGVKD. CDR3 size: 14 residues. In DNA, the CDR3 is TGTGCCAGCAGTGGGGATGGACGAGCCGAGACCCAGTACTTC. The encoded protein is CASSGDGRAETQYF.

The chain recombines TRBV4-3 with TRBJ1-5; D unresolved. The CDR3 sequence is 15 residues long. The germline V and J ends were trimmed by 2 bases and 5 bases, with 13 bases remaining between them. The germline V gene has CDR1 LGHNA and CDR2 YSLEER. The CDR3: CASSQQISRYQPQHF. The CDR3 region has the DNA TGCGCCAGCAGCCAACAGATCAGTCGTTATCAGCCCCAGCATTTT.

The V and J genes are TRBV6-6 and TRBJ2-3; tentative D call: TRBD1 (5 bases). This CDR3 is built from 16 residues. The V end lost 1 base, the J end lost 4 bases, and 15 bases lay between the germline ends. CDR1 is MNHNY, CDR2 SVGAGI, per germline (reference sequence). DNA of the CDR3: TGTGCCAGCAGTTACTACCGACAGACCCAGGCAGATACGCAGTATTTT. Translation: CASSYYRQTQADTQYF.

This clonotype showed up just a few times. V and J are TRBV6-1 and TRBJ2-1; 7 bases are a match to TRBD1. CDR3 size: 15 residues. From germline, CDR1 is MNHNS and CDR2 SASEGT. V was pared by 4 bases and J by 8 bases, with 11 bases of the junction left unmatched. Here the CDR3 DNA reads TGTGCCAGCAGTGGCCGGGACAGCACCTGGGATGAGCAGTTCTTC. Protein product: CASSGRDSTWDEQFF.

V and J are TRBV6-2 or TRBV6-3 and TRBJ2-1; 9 bases align to TRBD2. The CDR3 consists of 15 residues. Germline V gene lookup returns CDR1 MNHEY and CDR2 SVGEGT. With V trimmed by 10 bases and J by 7 bases, 14 bases remained unmatched. The CDR3 sequence is CATSELAGVENEQFF. CDR3 sequence (DNA): TGTGCCACTTCAGAGTTAGCGGGGGTTGAGAATGAGCAGTTCTTC.

The chain joins TRBV29-1 to TRBJ1-2; 8 bases fit TRBD1. J was trimmed by 8 bases and V by 0 bases; bases with no gene match: 11. Germline V gene lookup returns CDR1 SQVTM and CDR2 ANQGSEA. The CDR3 is 15 amino acids. The CDR3 coding sequence is TGCAGCGTTGAAGATCGGACAGGGAAGGGCGTGGGCTACACCTTC. It translates to CSVEDRTGKGVGYTF.

This chain links TRBV14 with TRBJ1-1, with a tentative D call TRBD1 (6 bases). Trimming cost V 4 bases and J 4 bases, with 16 bases left between them. The V gene's germline CDR1 is SGHDN and CDR2 FVKESK. This CDR3 is built from 15 residues. CDR3 coding DNA: TGTGCCAGCAGCCCGACCGACAGGTTCGGCACTGAAGCTTTCTTT. This sequence encodes CASSPTDRFGTEAFF. The entire variable domain, with the rest obtained from reference TRBV14 and TRBJ1-1, is as follows: EAGVTQFPSHSVIEKGQTVTLRCDPISGHDNLYWYRRVMGKEIKFLLHFVKESKQDESGMPNNRFLAERTGGTYSTLKVQPAELEDSGVYFCASSPTDRFGTEAFFGQGTRLTVV.

The chain is built from TRBV14 and TRBJ2-3; D is unresolved. V was cut by 0 bases and J by 4 bases, with 17 bases left in between. CDR3 length equals 17 residues. Germline CDR1 SGHDN, CDR2 FVKESK. The CDR3 region has the DNA TGTGCCAGCAGCCAAGAGGGTCCGGTGGTACGACCAGATACGCAGTATTTT. This gives the protein CASSQEGPVVRPDTQYF. Full variable domain (outside the CDR3, taken from reference TRBV14 and TRBJ2-3): EAGVTQFPSHSVIEKGQTVTLRCDPISGHDNLYWYRRVMGKEIKFLLHFVKESKQDESGMPNNRFLAERTGGTYSTLKVQPAELEDSGVYFCASSQEGPVVRPDTQYFGPGTRLTVL.

This clonotype was observed a few times. The chain is built from TRBV5-6 and TRBJ2-1, with 7 bases aligning to TRBD2. The V and J ends lost 4 bases and 0 bases, in that order; junction bases with no gene match: 13. Per germline, CDR1 SGHDT and CDR2 YYEEEE. The CDR3 length is 18 residues. This CDR3 is CASSRWWGGSSSYNEQFF. CDR3 DNA sequence: TGTGCCAGCAGCCGGTGGTGGGGGGGTTCCAGCTCCTACAATGAGCAGTTCTTC.

About this clonotype itself: A much larger clone lies a single base off, so this may be a read error. The chain links TRBV28 to TRBJ2-1; D gene unclear. V gave up 3 bases and J gave up 8 bases, with 14 bases separating them. Looked up from germline, CDR1 is MDHEN and CDR2 is SYDVKM. CDR3 size: 14 residues. CDR3 sequence reads: CASSFLGCDDEQFF. Written as DNA, the CDR3 is TGTGCCAGCAGTTTTCTCGGGTGTGACGATGAGCAGTTCTTC. Variable domain in full (rest from reference TRBV28 and TRBJ2-1): DVKVTQSSRYLVKRTGEKVFLECVQDMDHENMFWYRQDPGLGLRLIYFSYDVKMKEKGDIPEGYSVSREKKERFSLILESASTNQTSMYLCASSFLGCDDEQFFGPGTRLTVL.

This clonotype was recorded once. The chain combines TRBV5-1 with TRBJ2-1, with D uncertain. CDR3 length equals 12 residues. Germline CDR1 and CDR2: SGHRS and YFSETQ. The ends were cut back, 1 base at V and 9 bases at J, with 8 bases in the middle. For the CDR3, the DNA is TGCGCCAGCAGCTTGACAGACGGTGAGCAGTTCTTC. It specifies CASSLTDGEQFF.

J is TRBJ2-7 and V is TRBV5-6; D is unresolved. V was clipped by 0 bases and J by 5 bases, with 12 bases between them. Germline lookup yields CDR1 SGHDT and CDR2 YYEEEE. The CDR3 extends over 14 amino acids. CDR3 nucleotides: TGTGCCAGCAGCTTGGGACGGCCTACCGACGAGCAGTACTTC. It yields the protein CASSLGRPTDEQYF.

This sequence joins TRBV9 and TRBJ2-1; TRBD1 is a possible D gene (6 bases). The CDR3 covers 18 residues. Deletions cut 0 bases from V and 6 bases from J, with 22 bases between. CDR1 is SGDLS and CDR2 is YYNGEE in the germline V gene. CDR3 region: CASSVETGRGMVTNEQFF. CDR3 coding DNA: TGTGCCAGCAGCGTAGAGACAGGACGGGGAATGGTAACCAATGAGCAGTTCTTC.

This clonotype has at least ten counts. The chain uses TRBV7-6 and TRBJ1-6, with D uncertain. Germline V gene sequence: CDR1 SGHVS, CDR2 FNYEAQ. Trimming took off 1 base at V and 7 bases at J, with 14 bases between the two ends. The CDR3 covers 16 residues. CDR3 loop: CASSLVGQGPNSPLHF. CDR3 nucleotides: TGTGCCAGCAGCTTAGTCGGCCAAGGGCCCAATTCACCCCTCCACTTT.

This clonotype was seen at least ten times. The rearrangement links TRBV11-1 to TRBJ2-3; 7 bases match TRBD1. Trimming removed 4 bases from V and 1 base from J; junction bases left unmatched: 11. Germline loops: CDR1 SGHAT, CDR2 FQDESV (reference sequence). The CDR3 runs 17 residues. The CDR3 sequence: CASSSTGALGGTDTQYF. CDR3 in DNA: TGTGCCAGCAGCTCCACAGGGGCGCTGGGGGGCACAGATACGCAGTATTTT. The entire variable domain, with the rest obtained from reference TRBV11-1 and TRBJ2-3, is as follows: EAEVAQSPRYKITEKSQAVAFWCDPISGHATLYWYRQILGQGPELLVQFQDESVVDDSQLPKDRFSAERLKGVDSTLKIQPAELGDSAMYLCASSSTGALGGTDTQYFGPGTRLTVL.

This clonotype was seen many times. V usage is TRBV6-1 and J usage is TRBJ2-6; 8 nucleotides line up with TRBD2. V trimming: 6 bases; J trimming: 2 bases; junction bases outside the gene matches: 3. Germline lookup yields CDR1 MNHNS and CDR2 SASEGT. The CDR3 runs to 15 residues. CDR3 bases: TGTGCCAGCAGGATCGGGGGGGCTGGGGCCAACGTCCTGACTTTC. Its translation is CASRIGGAGANVLTF.

The V gene is TRBV29-1, the J gene TRBJ1-1; 7 bases map to TRBD1. Germline V gene lookup returns CDR1 SQVTM and CDR2 ANQGSEA. The CDR3 covers 14 residues. V trimming: 3 bases; J trimming: 6 bases; junction bases outside the gene matches: 10. This chain's CDR3 is CSVDTGEGFAEAFF. CDR3 nucleotides: TGCAGCGTTGACACAGGGGAGGGCTTCGCTGAAGCTTTCTTT.

V and J are TRBV2 and TRBJ1-1, with 7 positions matching TRBD1. The CDR3 sequence is 16 residues long. The V gene's germline CDR1 is SNHLY and CDR2 FYNNEI. The V segment lost 4 bases and the J segment 0 bases; nucleotides outside the gene matches: 8. CDR3 coding DNA: TGTGCCAGCAGTGTAACCAGACAGGGAATGAACACTGAAGCTTTCTTT. It specifies CASSVTRQGMNTEAFF.

The V gene is TRBV19, the J gene TRBJ1-6, with D tentatively TRBD1 (5 bases). CDR1 and CDR2 (germline): LNHDA, SQIVND (reference sequence). Trimming pared 3 bases from V and 6 bases from J, leaving 15 bases between. The CDR3 spans 16 residues. The CDR3 protein is CASSIFSTAVNSPLHF. As DNA, the CDR3 is TGTGCCAGTAGTATTTTCTCGACAGCAGTTAATTCACCCCTCCACTTT.

This clonotype has just a few counts. The J gene is TRBJ2-7, the V gene TRBV28; D may be TRBD2 (6 bases). The CDR3 has 14 amino acids. V was trimmed by 5 bases and J by 3 bases, leaving 14 bases between them. Germline V gene data show CDR1 as MDHEN and CDR2 as SYDVKM. CDR3 sequence reads: CASSSFAGFYEQYV. Written as DNA, the CDR3 is TGTGCCAGCAGTAGCTTCGCGGGGTTCTACGAGCAGTACGTC.

J is TRBJ2-1 and V is TRBV28; a possible D gene is TRBD1 (6 bases). Per the germline V gene, CDR1 is MDHEN and CDR2 is SYDVKM. The germline V and J ends were trimmed by 4 bases and 12 bases, with 25 bases remaining between them. The CDR3 runs 16 residues. The CDR3 sequence is CASSSRYRVARMGQFF. CDR3 sequence (DNA): TGTGCCAGCAGTTCCCGCTACAGGGTGGCGCGTATGGGGCAGTTCTTC.

This clonotype was seen only a few times. This rearrangement joins TRBV14 to TRBJ2-1; 12 bases are a match to TRBD2. The CDR3 runs 15 residues. Germline V CDR1 and CDR2: SGHDN, FVKESK. After removal of 8 bases from V and 9 bases from J, the junction contained 11 bases not matched to a gene. DNA of the CDR3: TGTGCCAGCTCTCCCATTCTAGCGGGGGGGTTTGAGCAGTTCTTC. Protein: CASSPILAGGFEQFF. The variable domain in full, with the rest retrieved from reference TRBV14 and TRBJ2-1, is EAGVTQFPSHSVIEKGQTVTLRCDPISGHDNLYWYRRVMGKEIKFLLHFVKESKQDESGMPNNRFLAERTGGTYSTLKVQPAELEDSGVYFCASSPILAGGFEQFFGPGTRLTVL.

Only a few counts were recorded for this clonotype. The genes are TRBV7-3 and TRBJ2-5, with a possible D match to TRBD2 (6 bases). V lost 2 bases, J lost 10 bases, and 14 bases lay in between. The CDR3 sequence is 13 residues long. Germline V gene sequence: CDR1 SGHTA, CDR2 FQGTGA. The CDR3 reads CASSLDERRGQYF. CDR3 sequence (DNA): TGTGCCAGCAGCTTAGATGAACGGAGGGGCCAGTACTTC.

This chain joins TRBV6-1 and TRBJ2-1; D is perhaps TRBD1 or TRBD2 (5 bases each). Looked up from germline, CDR1 is MNHNS and CDR2 is SASEGT. V lost 5 bases and J lost 4, with 15 bases in between. This CDR3 is built from 15 residues. CDR3 bases: TGTGCCAGCAGTTATTTGGGACCAAGGTACAATGAGCAGTTCTTC. This translates into CASSYLGPRYNEQFF.

This clonotype was seen more than once but under ten times. The chain links TRBV27 to TRBJ1-5; D ambiguous. The germline V gene has CDR1 MNHEY and CDR2 SMNVEV (reference sequence). This CDR3 spans 12 amino acids. Trimming left V 5 bases short and J 3 bases short, with 5 bases between. The CDR3 sequence is CASSPINQPQHF. CDR3 in DNA: TGTGCCAGCAGTCCCATCAATCAGCCCCAGCATTTT.